One and the same sample provided the 7 T cell receptor beta chains below, sequenced in a study of immune characterization of retroperitoneal liposarcoma. Using its own MiXCR run on the PCR reads, TCRdb lists one record per CDR3 protein. The table includes 10,000 to 11,000 distinct CDR3 sequences, 20% to 30% detected once. The sequenced sample was blood. These receptors all stem from a male donor with retroperitoneal liposarcoma.

This chain links TRBV5-1 with TRBJ2-1, with TRBD1 identical over 7 bases. Germline V gene sequence: CDR1 SGHRS, CDR2 YFSETQ. CDR3 length: 15 residues. The ends lost 0 bases at V and 2 bases at J; junction bases unmatched: 2. CDR3 coding DNA: TGCGCCAGCAGCTTGGGGGGGACAGCCTACAATGAGCAGTTCTTC. Translation gives CASSLGGTAYNEQFF.

The chain has TRBV7-6 and TRBJ2-1, with unresolved D. The DNA end lines up better with TRBJ2-7; the J call may be wrong. This CDR3 has 13 residues. The germline V gene has CDR1 SGHVS and CDR2 FNYEAQ. CDR3 bases: TGTGCCAGCAGCCCCCTATCTGGCAGCGAGCAGTACTTC. Translation gives CASSPLSGSEQYF.

Comment on this clonotype: A single base separates this from a much larger clone, so it may be a read error. This chain joins TRBV11-2 and TRBJ2-1; 12 positions agree with TRBD2. The closer fit of TRBJ2-7 to the DNA end suggests the J call may be wrong. The CDR3 runs 15 residues. Looked up from germline, CDR1 is SGHAT and CDR2 is FQNNGV. The CDR3 here is CASSFGTSGYNEQYF. The DNA for the CDR3 is TGTGCCAGCAGCTTTGGGACTAGCGGGTACAATGAGCAGTACTTC.

This rearrangement joins TRBV10-1 to TRBJ2-5, with D possibly matching TRBD2 (5 bases). The V end was cut by 10 bases, the J end by 4 bases, with 19 bases between. Germline lookup yields CDR1 WNHNN and CDR2 SYGVQD (reference sequence). The CDR3 has 14 amino acids. CDR3 DNA sequence: TGCGCCAATTCGAGGCGGGCGCCCACAGAGACCCAGTACTTC. Its translation: CANSRRAPTETQYF.

The rearrangement joins TRBV11-3 to TRBJ1-1, with 7 positions matching TRBD1. V gave up 4 bases and J gave up 4 bases; unmatched junction bases: 9. This CDR3 is 15 amino acids long. Germline assignment: CDR1 SGHNT and CDR2 YENEEA. The CDR3 nucleotides are TGTGCCAGCAGCTCTCAGACAGGGTGGGTCACTGAAGCTTTCTTT. Its translation is CASSSQTGWVTEAFF.

This clonotype came up a few times. The chain is built from TRBV12-3 or TRBV12-4 and TRBJ2-5, with D unclear. The CDR3 length is 14 residues. Trimming shortened V by 1 base and J by 3 bases, and 9 bases separated the two germline ends. CDR3 protein: CASSLGTREETQYF. The DNA for the CDR3 is TGTGCCAGCAGTTTAGGTACAAGGGAAGAGACCCAGTACTTC.

Notes on this clonotype: The final CDR3 position lacks the conserved phenylalanine or tryptophan, pointing to a likely read error. It is unclear where the CDR3 begins or ends on the DNA, so no DNA is shown, and the CDR3 is as TCRdb lists it. The V gene is TRBV6-1, the J gene TRBJ2-1; the DNA was not used to check the table's D call, TRBD2. CDR1 MNHNS and CDR2 SASEGT come from the germline V gene. The length of the CDR3 is 8 amino acids, counting both ends. This CDR3 is CASSELAG.